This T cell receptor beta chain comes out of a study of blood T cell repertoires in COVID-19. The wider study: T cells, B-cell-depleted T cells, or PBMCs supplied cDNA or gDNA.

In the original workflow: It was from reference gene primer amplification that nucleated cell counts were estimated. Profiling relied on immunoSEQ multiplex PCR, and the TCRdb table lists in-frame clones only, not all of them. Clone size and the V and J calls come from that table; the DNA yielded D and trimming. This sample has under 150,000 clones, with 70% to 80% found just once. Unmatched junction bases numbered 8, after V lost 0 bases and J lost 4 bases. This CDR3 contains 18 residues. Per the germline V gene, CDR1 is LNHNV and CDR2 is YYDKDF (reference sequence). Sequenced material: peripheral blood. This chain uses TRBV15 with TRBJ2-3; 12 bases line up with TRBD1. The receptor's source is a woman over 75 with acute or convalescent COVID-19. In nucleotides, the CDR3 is TGTGCCACCAGCAGAGAACGGGGGACAGGGGGCTCTGCAGATACGCAGTATTTT. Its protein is CATSRERGTGGSADTQYF.